What follows are 26 T cell receptor beta chains derived from one specimen sequenced in a study of shared clonotypes between healthy human individuals. TCRdb keeps only in-frame clones here, not all; method: immunoSEQ multiplex PCR. The repertoire holds over 400,000 clones, with 81% as singletons. The sequenced material came from PBMCs. The receptors derive from a woman in her 40s in good health. Some clones in this sample may be carry-over from other donors' samples.

The chain recombines TRBV7-2 with TRBJ1-2, with 7 bases aligning to TRBD1. V lost 5 bases, J lost 6 bases, and 15 bases stayed unmatched. The CDR3 is 16 amino acids. The germline V gene has CDR1 SGHTA and CDR2 FQGNSA. The DNA of the CDR3 is TGTGCCAGCAGCCCCACAGGGGTCTGGACCGTCCATGGCTACACCTTC. It translates to CASSPTGVWTVHGYTF.

The chain couples TRBV11-3 to TRBJ1-1, with D hard to call. Trimming stripped 1 base from V and 1 base from J, with 4 bases between. Germline CDR1 SGHNT, CDR2 YENEEA. The CDR3 contains 13 residues. CDR3 sequence (DNA): TGTGCCAGCAGCTTAGGATCGAACACTGAAGCTTTCTTT. It is translated as CASSLGSNTEAFF.

This clone appeared a single time. This likely came from a read error, as a far larger clone is one base away. This rearrangement joins TRBV5-1 to TRBJ2-5; D gene ambiguous. This CDR3 has 13 amino acids. V lost 4 bases to trimming and J lost 1 base, with 8 bases between them. Germline V gene sequence: CDR1 SGHRS, CDR2 YFSETQ. DNA for the CDR3: TGCGCCAGCAGCACGAGAAGCCAAGAGACCCAGTACTTC. This gives the protein CASSTRSQETQYF.

The chain has TRBV4-2 and TRBJ2-6; D not resolved. CDR1 LGHNA and CDR2 YNFKEQ come from the germline V gene. Trimming shortened V by 0 bases and J by 2 bases, and 11 bases separated the two germline ends. The CDR3 is made up of 17 amino acids. DNA for the CDR3: TGTGCCAGCAGCCAAGATTGGGAAGGAACTGGGGCCAACGTCCTGACTTTC. This codes for CASSQDWEGTGANVLTF.

This clone was seen a handful of times. This rearrangement joins TRBV6-5 to TRBJ2-1; D remains unclear. This CDR3 has 16 residues. Between the trimmed V and J ends, which lost 0 bases and 7 bases, there was a span of 16 bases. Germline values: CDR1 MNHEY, CDR2 SVGAGI. CDR3 DNA sequence: TGTGCCAGCAGTTACTCGTCAACTAAGGGTGAGAATGAGCAGTTCTTC. Protein product: CASSYSSTKGENEQFF.

The rearrangement uses TRBV5-1 and TRBJ2-5; the D gene is possibly TRBD1 (7 bases). The ends were cut back, 0 bases at V and 4 bases at J, with 10 bases in the middle. This CDR3 has 14 amino acids. Germline CDR1 is SGHRS and CDR2 is YFSETQ. The CDR3 region is CASSLDQGGETQYF. The CDR3 nucleotides read TGCGCCAGCAGCTTGGATCAGGGGGGAGAGACCCAGTACTTC.

In DNA, the CDR3 is TGTGCCAGCAGCTTTAACGGAGAGCAGTTCTTC. It specifies CASSFNGEQFF. The chain has TRBV7-9 and TRBJ2-1, with D unclear. Germline-derived CDR1 and CDR2 are SEHNR and FQNEAQ (reference sequence). V was shortened by 3 bases and J by 10 bases, with 7 bases between the two germline ends. This CDR3 contains 11 residues.

V is TRBV29-1 and J is TRBJ1-1; D not certain. V lost 4 bases to trimming and J lost 7 bases, with 19 bases between them. The CDR3 runs to 14 residues. Germline CDR1 is SQVTM and CDR2 is ANQGSEA. Here the CDR3 DNA reads TGCAGCGTTGTCCTAACCCGGGGTTGTATTGAAGCTTTCTTT. Translation: CSVVLTRGCIEAFF.

The V call is TRBV4-3, the J call TRBJ2-7, with 7 nucleotides matching TRBD2. The ends lost 0 bases at V and 0 bases at J; junction bases unmatched: 5. CDR3 length: 16 amino acids. In germline, CDR1 is LGHNA, CDR2 YSLEER. CDR3 DNA: TGCGCCAGCAGCCAAGATCGCGGGAGCCCCTCCTACGAGCAGTACTTC. Translation: CASSQDRGSPSYEQYF.

This chain links TRBV18 with TRBJ2-5, with TRBD2 matching over 8 bases. V shed 3 bases and J 5 bases; nucleotides not matched to a gene: 11. Germline assignment: CDR1 KGHSH and CDR2 LQKENI. This CDR3 has 16 amino acids. The CDR3 DNA reads as TGTGCCAGCTCACCTTCTCAAGCGGGAGCGGGGGAGACCCAGTACTTC. This encodes CASSPSQAGAGETQYF.

Note on this clone: At one of its ends the junction is not consistent with the germline gene, which may arise from a read error. The CDR3 coding sequence is TGTGCCTGGAGTCCCGGGGTTAATGAAAAGCTGTTTTTT. Residues: CAWSPGVNEKLFF. The rearrangement uses TRBV30 and TRBJ1-4; the D is unclear. This CDR3 has 13 amino acids. CDR1 is GTSNPN, CDR2 SVGIG, per germline (reference sequence).

V and J are TRBV7-3 and TRBJ2-1; 7 nucleotides agree with TRBD2. The CDR3 totals 16 residues. Trimming cost V 5 bases and J 3 bases; bases outside gene matches: 10. From germline, CDR1 is SGHTA and CDR2 FQGTGA. The CDR3 nucleotides read TGTGCCAGCAGCCTCGGGAGGCAGGGAGGCTACAATGAGCAGTTCTTC. This gives the protein CASSLGRQGGYNEQFF.

For this clone: A far larger clone is just one base off, so this is likely a read error. The rearrangement joins TRBV7-2 to TRBJ1-1; tentative D call: TRBD1 (6 bases). Trimming removed 2 bases from V and 3 bases from J, with 10 bases in between. Germline V gene sequence: CDR1 SGHTA, CDR2 FQGNSA. The CDR3 consists of 14 residues. The CDR3 loop is CTSSLQGGDTEAFF. CDR3 coding DNA: TGTACCAGCAGCTTACAAGGGGGGGACACTGAAGCTTTCTTT.

V usage is TRBV6-5 and J usage is TRBJ2-6; D remains ambiguous. This CDR3 is built from 16 residues. V lost 0 bases and J lost 1, with 7 bases in between. Germline V CDR1 and CDR2: MNHEY, SVGAGI. DNA for the CDR3: TGTGCCAGCAGTTACTCGCTCCCTTCTGGGGCCAACGTCCTGACTTTC. Protein: CASSYSLPSGANVLTF.

This clone was counted once. The chain employs TRBV7-3 and TRBJ1-2, with D possibly TRBD1 on 5 matching bases. V was shortened by 2 bases and J by 6 bases, with 10 bases between the two germline ends. The CDR3 contains 13 residues. Germline loops: CDR1 SGHTA, CDR2 FQGTGA. The CDR3, as DNA: TGTGCCAGCAGCTTATGGCAGGGCCATGGCTACACCTTC. Amino acids: CASSLWQGHGYTF.

This chain links TRBV5-1 with TRBJ2-7; D not resolved. Germline CDR1 is SGHRS and CDR2 is YFSETQ. The CDR3 covers 13 residues. Trimming stripped 3 bases from V and 3 bases from J, with 10 bases between. CDR3 loop: CASSSPPFYEQYF. The DNA for the CDR3 is TGCGCCAGCAGCTCGCCGCCGTTCTACGAGCAGTACTTC.

The V call is TRBV29-1, the J call TRBJ1-3; D remains ambiguous. This CDR3 contains 13 residues. Germline CDR1 is SQVTM and CDR2 is ANQGSEA. CDR3 sequence reads: CGAIGLVGNTIYF. The DNA for the CDR3 is TGCGGCGCTATTGGACTCGTTGGAAACACCATATATTTT.

This clone was observed at least ten times. Sequence at one end of the junction differs from germline and may be a read error. The chain has TRBV6-6 and TRBJ1-2; weak D call: TRBD1 (6 bases). CDR1 MNHNY and CDR2 SVGAGI come from the germline V gene (reference sequence). The CDR3 has 13 residues. CDR3 bases: TGTGCCATCAGTTCGGACAGAAACTATGGCTACACCTTC. Translated, it gives CAISSDRNYGYTF.

This clone was counted ten times or more. This rearrangement joins TRBV28 to TRBJ1-1; D possibly corresponds to TRBD1 (5 bases). Trimming pared 2 bases from V and 1 base from J, leaving 11 bases between. The CDR3 contains 15 residues. Looked up from germline, CDR1 is MDHEN and CDR2 is SYDVKM. CDR3 DNA sequence: TGTGCCAGCAGTTTAACGGCAGGGAGGAACACTGAAGCTTTCTTT. It yields the protein CASSLTAGRNTEAFF. The whole variable domain, filled in from reference TRBV28 and TRBJ1-1, reads DVKVTQSSRYLVKRTGEKVFLECVQDMDHENMFWYRQDPGLGLRLIYFSYDVKMKEKGDIPEGYSVSREKKERFSLILESASTNQTSMYLCASSLTAGRNTEAFFGQGTRLTVV.

The V gene is TRBV4-1, the J gene TRBJ1-1, with D possibly TRBD1 on 6 matching bases. Germline assignment: CDR1 MGHRA and CDR2 YSYEKL. CDR3 length: 15 residues. V gave up 1 base and J gave up 0 bases, with 9 bases separating them. CDR3 region: CASSQGRTVNTEAFF. The CDR3 DNA sequence: TGCGCCAGCAGCCAAGGCCGGACAGTGAACACTGAAGCTTTCTTT.

The chain links TRBV12-1 to TRBJ2-7; the DNA was not compared with TRBD2, the D call given in the table. TRBV12-1 is a listed pseudogene. The CDR3 covers 12 residues. The CDR3, as DNA: TGTGCCAGCTCCCAGCCCGGGGGCGAGCAGTACTTC. It codes for CASSQPGGEQYF.

The chain links TRBV6-6 to TRBJ2-1, with 7 bases identical to TRBD1. CDR3 length equals 14 residues. CDR1 is MNHNY and CDR2 is SVGAGI in the germline V gene (reference sequence). V shed 5 bases, J shed 4 bases, and the junction held 5 bases outside the gene matches. CDR3 sequence: CASSRDRAYNEQFF. CDR3 in DNA: TGTGCCAGCAGTCGGGACAGAGCGTACAATGAGCAGTTCTTC.

As regards this clone: The likely explanation is a read error, given a far larger clone one base away. The V call is TRBV29-1, the J call TRBJ2-5; 7 nucleotides agree with TRBD1. The CDR3 contains 12 residues. The germline V gene encodes CDR1 SQVTM and CDR2 ANQGSEA. As DNA, the CDR3 is TGCAGCGGGGGGACAGCCCAAGATACCCAGTACTTC. Residues: CSGGTAQDTQYF.

The chain is built from TRBV28 and TRBJ1-3, with TRBD1 matching over 8 bases. J gave up 4 bases and V 2 bases, and 7 bases lay outside the gene matches. The CDR3 is made up of 16 amino acids. The germline CDR1 and CDR2 sequences are MDHEN and SYDVKM. DNA for the CDR3: TGTGCCAGCAGTTTAGGCAGGGGGCCTTTCGGAAACACCATATATTTT. Translated: CASSLGRGPFGNTIYF.

The gene calls are TRBV18 and TRBJ2-1, with TRBD2 matching 12 bases. There are 14 residues in the CDR3. Per germline, CDR1 KGHSH and CDR2 LQKENI. J lost 7 bases, V lost 3 bases, and 1 base had no gene match. CDR3: CASSPTSGSNEQFF. The CDR3 bases are TGTGCCAGCTCACCGACTAGCGGGAGTAATGAGCAGTTCTTC.

This sequence joins TRBV5-1 and TRBJ2-3; 7 positions agree with TRBD1. This CDR3 region has 14 residues. V dropped 3 bases and J dropped 1; count of bases not matched to a gene: 2. Germline V gene lookup returns CDR1 SGHRS and CDR2 YFSETQ. This chain's CDR3 is CASSSTGGTDTQYF. The CDR3 DNA reads TGCGCCAGCAGCTCAACAGGGGGCACAGATACGCAGTATTTT.